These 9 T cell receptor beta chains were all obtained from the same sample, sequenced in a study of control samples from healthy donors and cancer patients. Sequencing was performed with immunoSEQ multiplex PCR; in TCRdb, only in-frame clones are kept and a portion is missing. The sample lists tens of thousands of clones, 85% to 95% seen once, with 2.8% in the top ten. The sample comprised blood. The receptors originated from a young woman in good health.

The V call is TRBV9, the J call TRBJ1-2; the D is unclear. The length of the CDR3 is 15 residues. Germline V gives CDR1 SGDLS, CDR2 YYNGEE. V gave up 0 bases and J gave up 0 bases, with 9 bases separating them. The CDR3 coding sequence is TGTGCCAGCAGCGTAGAGGGCCTAGCTAACTATGGCTACACCTTC. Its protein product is CASSVEGLANYGYTF.

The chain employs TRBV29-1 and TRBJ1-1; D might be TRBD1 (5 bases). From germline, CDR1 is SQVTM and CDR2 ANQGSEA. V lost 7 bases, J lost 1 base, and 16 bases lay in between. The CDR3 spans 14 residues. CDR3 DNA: TGCAGCGGCCTATCAGGGTTCGCGAACACTGAAGCTTTCTTT. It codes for CSGLSGFANTEAFF.

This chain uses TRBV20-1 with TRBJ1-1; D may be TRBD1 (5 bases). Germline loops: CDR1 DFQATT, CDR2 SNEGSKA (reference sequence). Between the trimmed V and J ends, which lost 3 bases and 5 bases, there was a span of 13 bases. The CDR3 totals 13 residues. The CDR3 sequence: CSASPREWTEAFF. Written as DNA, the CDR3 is TGCAGTGCTAGTCCCAGGGAGTGGACTGAAGCTTTCTTT.

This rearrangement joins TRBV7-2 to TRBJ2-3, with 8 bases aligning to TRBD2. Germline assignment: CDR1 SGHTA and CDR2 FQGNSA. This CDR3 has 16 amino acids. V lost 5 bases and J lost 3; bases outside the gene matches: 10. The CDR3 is CASSLRGSGGTDTQYF. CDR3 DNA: TGTGCCAGCAGCCTCCGAGGGAGCGGGGGAACAGATACGCAGTATTTT.

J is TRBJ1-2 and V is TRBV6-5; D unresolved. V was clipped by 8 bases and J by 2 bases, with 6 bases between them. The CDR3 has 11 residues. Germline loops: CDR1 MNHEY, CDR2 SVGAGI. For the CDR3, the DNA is TGTGCCAGCGAACTGAACTATGGCTACACCTTC. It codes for CASELNYGYTF.

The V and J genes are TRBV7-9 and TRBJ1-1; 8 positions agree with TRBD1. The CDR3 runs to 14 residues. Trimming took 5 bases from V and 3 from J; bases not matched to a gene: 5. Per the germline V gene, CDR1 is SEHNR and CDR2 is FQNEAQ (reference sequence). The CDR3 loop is CASSRGQGYTEAFF. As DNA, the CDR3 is TGTGCCAGCAGCAGAGGACAGGGATACACTGAAGCTTTCTTT.

CDR3 bases: TGCGCCAGCAGTGCTTCCCCCGGACGGCGCTCTGGGGCCAACGTCCTGACTTTC. This codes for CASSASPGRRSGANVLTF. The chain links TRBV10-2 to TRBJ2-6; D is uncertain. In germline, CDR1 is WSHSY, CDR2 SAAADI. This CDR3 comprises 18 residues. Trimming left V 4 bases short and J 0 bases short, with 16 bases between.

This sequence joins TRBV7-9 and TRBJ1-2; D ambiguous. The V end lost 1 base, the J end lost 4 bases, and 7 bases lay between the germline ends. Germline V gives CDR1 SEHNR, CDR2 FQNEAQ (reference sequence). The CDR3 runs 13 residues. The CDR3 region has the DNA TGTGCCAGCAGCTTAGAGGGCGGCTATGGCTACACCTTC. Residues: CASSLEGGYGYTF.

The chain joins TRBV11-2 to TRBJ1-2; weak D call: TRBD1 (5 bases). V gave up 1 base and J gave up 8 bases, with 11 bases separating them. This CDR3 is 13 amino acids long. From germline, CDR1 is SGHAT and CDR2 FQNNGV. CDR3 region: CASSLVRREGYTF. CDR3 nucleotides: TGTGCCAGCAGCTTAGTTCGCAGGGAGGGCTACACCTTC.